The rows below give T cell receptor beta chains drawn from one sample of a study of cytomegalovirus exposure and HLA in healthy donors. TCRdb keeps only in-frame clones here, not all; method: immunoSEQ multiplex PCR. The table includes roughly 250,000 clones, under 80% detected once. The specimen sequenced was PBMCs. The receptor source for this set is a female donor in good health and CMV-seronegative. Each CDR3 is given with its conserved first and last residue. Each record gives: clone size, V gene, J gene, D gene, CDR3 DNA, CDR3 protein. D genes are given only for firm matches. Clone sizes are given selectively: once, few, many, or a class where the clone is expanded.

clone_size: .; v_call: TRBV7-3; j_call: TRBJ2-7; d_call: .; cdr3_nt: TGTGCCAGCAGCTTAAGCCCTGGGACTCCCTACGAGCAGTACTTC; cdr3_aa: CASSLSPGTPYEQYF
clone_size: .; v_call: TRBV2; j_call: TRBJ2-3; d_call: TRBD2; cdr3_nt: TGTGCCAGCAGTGCGACTAGCGGGAGGACAGATACGCAGTATTTT; cdr3_aa: CASSATSGRTDTQYF
clone_size: .; v_call: TRBV6-5; j_call: TRBJ2-5; d_call: .; cdr3_nt: TGTGCCAGCAGTTACAGGGGGGAGACCCAGTACTTC; cdr3_aa: CASSYRGETQYF
clone_size: .; v_call: TRBV5-1; j_call: TRBJ1-2; d_call: TRBD1; cdr3_nt: TGCGCCAGCAGCCCTACAGGGGTTGATGGCTACACCTTC; cdr3_aa: CASSPTGVDGYTF
clone_size: .; v_call: TRBV19; j_call: TRBJ2-6; d_call: .; cdr3_nt: TGTGCCAGTAGTATTGGTAGCTCTGGGGCCAACGTCCTGACTTTC; cdr3_aa: CASSIGSSGANVLTF
clone_size: .; v_call: TRBV19; j_call: TRBJ2-7; d_call: TRBD2; cdr3_nt: TGTGCCAGTAGTATTCTCAGAGCGGGAGGGCCCGGAGAGCAGTACTTC; cdr3_aa: CASSILRAGGPGEQYF
clone_size: .; v_call: TRBV5-4; j_call: TRBJ2-1; d_call: TRBD1; cdr3_nt: TGTGCCAGCAGCACCGGACAGGGACACAATGAGCAGTTCTTC; cdr3_aa: CASSTGQGHNEQFF
clone_size: .; v_call: TRBV30; j_call: TRBJ2-3; d_call: TRBD1; cdr3_nt: TGTGCCTGGAGTGTACAGGGGGGCACAGATACGCAGTATTTT; cdr3_aa: CAWSVQGGTDTQYF
clone_size: .; v_call: TRBV9; j_call: TRBJ2-6; d_call: .; cdr3_nt: TGTGCCAGCAGCGTAGGAGTCTCTGGGGCCAACGTCCTGACTTTC; cdr3_aa: CASSVGVSGANVLTF
clone_size: .; v_call: TRBV5-1; j_call: TRBJ1-5; d_call: .; cdr3_nt: TGCGGGGGGAGGAAGGTGAATAGCAATCAGCCCCAGCATTTT; cdr3_aa: CGGRKVNSNQPQHF
clone_size: once; v_call: TRBV5-6; j_call: TRBJ1-2; d_call: TRBD1; cdr3_nt: TGTGCCAGCAGCTTTAGGGGGCAGGGTGAGAAATATGGCTACACCTTC; cdr3_aa: CASSFRGQGEKYGYTF
clone_size: once; v_call: TRBV9; j_call: TRBJ2-2; d_call: .; cdr3_nt: TGTGCCAGCAGCGTAGCCAGGCTGAACACCGGGGAGCTGTTTTTT; cdr3_aa: CASSVARLNTGELFF
clone_size: .; v_call: TRBV6-5; j_call: TRBJ1-2; d_call: .; cdr3_nt: TGTGCCAGCAGACCACAGGGATATGGCTACACCTTC; cdr3_aa: CASRPQGYGYTF
clone_size: .; v_call: TRBV9; j_call: TRBJ1-1; d_call: TRBD1; cdr3_nt: TGTGCCAGCAGCGAAGGGGGCAAATTGAACACTGAAGCTTTCTTT; cdr3_aa: CASSEGGKLNTEAFF
clone_size: .; v_call: TRBV5-4; j_call: TRBJ2-7; d_call: TRBD2; cdr3_nt: TGTGCCAGCAGTCCTAGCGGGAGTTACGAGCAGTACTTC; cdr3_aa: CASSPSGSYEQYF
clone_size: .; v_call: TRBV27; j_call: TRBJ2-1; d_call: TRBD2; cdr3_nt: TGTGCCAGCAGTTTAGGACAGGGACTAGCGGGAGGCTTCTACAATGAGCAGTTCTTC; cdr3_aa: CASSLGQGLAGGFYNEQFF
clone_size: .; v_call: TRBV7-8; j_call: TRBJ1-5; d_call: .; cdr3_nt: TGTGCCAGCACCCGAGACCGCCGGGATCAGCCCCAGCATTTT; cdr3_aa: CASTRDRRDQPQHF
clone_size: .; v_call: TRBV18; j_call: TRBJ2-7; d_call: .; cdr3_nt: TGTGCCAGCTCACCGACCGGGGGATCCGACTACGAGCAGTACTTC; cdr3_aa: CASSPTGGSDYEQYF
clone_size: few; v_call: TRBV7-9; j_call: TRBJ1-2; d_call: TRBD1; cdr3_nt: TGTGCCACCACCGGGACAGCTAACTATGGCTACACCTTC; cdr3_aa: CATTGTANYGYTF
clone_size: few; v_call: TRBV5-6; j_call: TRBJ2-2; d_call: .; cdr3_nt: TGTGCCAGCAGCTTGGGGCCAACCGGGGAGCTGTTTTTT; cdr3_aa: CASSLGPTGELFF
clone_size: .; v_call: TRBV5-1; j_call: TRBJ2-5; d_call: TRBD2; cdr3_nt: TGCGCCAGCAGCTGGTTTCTAGCGGGAGGGCAAGAGACCCAGTACTTC; cdr3_aa: CASSWFLAGGQETQYF
clone_size: .; v_call: TRBV5-1; j_call: TRBJ1-4; d_call: .; cdr3_nt: TGCGCCAGCAGCTTGGCCCAGGGTGCAACTAATGAAAAACTGTTTTTT; cdr3_aa: CASSLAQGATNEKLFF
clone_size: .; v_call: TRBV7-6; j_call: TRBJ2-7; d_call: TRBD2; cdr3_nt: TGTGCCAGCAGCTTAGAGCACGGGCGGGGGTACGAGCAGTACTTC; cdr3_aa: CASSLEHGRGYEQYF
clone_size: .; v_call: TRBV29-1; j_call: TRBJ2-1; d_call: .; cdr3_nt: TGCAGCGTTGATGAGGTCAATGAGCAGTTCTTC; cdr3_aa: CSVDEVNEQFF
clone_size: .; v_call: TRBV28; j_call: TRBJ2-7; d_call: TRBD1; cdr3_nt: TGTGCCAGCAGTTTACGACAGGGGGCATTCGAGCAGTACTTC; cdr3_aa: CASSLRQGAFEQYF
clone_size: few; v_call: TRBV28; j_call: TRBJ2-7; d_call: TRBD2; cdr3_nt: TGTGCCAGCAGTCTTAGCGGGAGAAGGTACTTC; cdr3_aa: CASSLSGRRYF
clone_size: .; v_call: TRBV6-6; j_call: TRBJ2-7; d_call: TRBD2; cdr3_nt: TGTGCCAGCAGTACTCATTATATAGCGGGGCCCTACGAGCAGTACTTC; cdr3_aa: CASSTHYIAGPYEQYF
clone_size: .; v_call: TRBV11-3; j_call: TRBJ2-1; d_call: TRBD2; cdr3_nt: TGTGCCAGCAGCTACCTGACTAGCGGGAGAACCTACAATGAGCAGTTCTTC; cdr3_aa: CASSYLTSGRTYNEQFF
clone_size: .; v_call: TRBV14; j_call: TRBJ2-7; d_call: .; cdr3_nt: TGTGCCAGCAGCCAAGATCGTGGGGCGCGCTACGAGCAGTACTTC; cdr3_aa: CASSQDRGARYEQYF
clone_size: .; v_call: TRBV7-2; j_call: TRBJ2-1; d_call: .; cdr3_nt: TGTGCCAGCAGCTTAGTATCAGGGACCTACAATGAGCAGTTCTTC; cdr3_aa: CASSLVSGTYNEQFF
clone_size: .; v_call: TRBV7-9; j_call: TRBJ1-1; d_call: .; cdr3_nt: TGTTCCAGCAGCCTACGGAACACTGAAGCTTTCTTT; cdr3_aa: CSSSLRNTEAFF